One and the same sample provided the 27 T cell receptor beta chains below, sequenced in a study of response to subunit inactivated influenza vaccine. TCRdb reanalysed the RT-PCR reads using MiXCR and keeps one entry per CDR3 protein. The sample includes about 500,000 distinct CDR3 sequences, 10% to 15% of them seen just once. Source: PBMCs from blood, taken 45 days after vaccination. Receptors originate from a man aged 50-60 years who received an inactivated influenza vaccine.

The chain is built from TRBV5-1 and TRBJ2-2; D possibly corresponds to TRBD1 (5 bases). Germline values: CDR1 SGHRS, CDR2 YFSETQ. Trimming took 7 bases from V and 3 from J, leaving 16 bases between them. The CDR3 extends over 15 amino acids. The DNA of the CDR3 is TGCGCCAGCGCTCCCCGGACACGGTACACCGGGGAGCTGTTTTTT. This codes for CASAPRTRYTGELFF.

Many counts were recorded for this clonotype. The CDR3 is CASRYGTGDSGANVLTF. CDR3 sequence (DNA): TGTGCCAGCAGATACGGGACAGGGGACTCTGGGGCCAACGTCCTGACTTTC. The V and J genes are TRBV6-5 and TRBJ2-6; TRBD1 aligns across 10 bases. CDR1 is MNHEY, CDR2 SVGAGI, per germline. The CDR3 runs 17 residues. The V segment lost 6 bases and the J segment 0 bases; nucleotides outside the gene matches: 5.

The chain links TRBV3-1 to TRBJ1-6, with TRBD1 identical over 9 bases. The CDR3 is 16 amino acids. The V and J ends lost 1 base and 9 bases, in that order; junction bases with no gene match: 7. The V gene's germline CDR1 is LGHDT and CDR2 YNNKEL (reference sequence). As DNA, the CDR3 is TGTGCCAGCAGCCAAGCAGGGACAGGGAATGGTTCACCCCTCCACTTT. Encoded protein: CASSQAGTGNGSPLHF.

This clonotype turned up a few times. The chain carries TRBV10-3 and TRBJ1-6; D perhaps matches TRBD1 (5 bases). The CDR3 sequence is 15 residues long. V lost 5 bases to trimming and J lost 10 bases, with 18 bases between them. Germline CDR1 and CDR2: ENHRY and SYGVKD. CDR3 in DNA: TGTGCCATCAGTTTGGACGGGACGGGGAACTCACCCCTCCACTTT. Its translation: CAISLDGTGNSPLHF.

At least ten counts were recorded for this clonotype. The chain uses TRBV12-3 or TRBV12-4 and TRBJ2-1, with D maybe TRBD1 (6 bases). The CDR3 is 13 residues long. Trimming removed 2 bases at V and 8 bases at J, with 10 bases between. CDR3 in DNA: TGTGCCAGCAGTTTAAAGGGGGTCCATGAGCAGTTCTTC. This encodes CASSLKGVHEQFF.

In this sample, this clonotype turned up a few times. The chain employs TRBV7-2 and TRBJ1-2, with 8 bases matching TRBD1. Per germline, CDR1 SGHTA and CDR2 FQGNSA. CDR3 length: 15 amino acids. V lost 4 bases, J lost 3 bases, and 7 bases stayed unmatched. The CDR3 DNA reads TGTGCCAGCAGCTCGAGAGGACAGGGCTACTATGGCTACACCTTC. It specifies CASSSRGQGYYGYTF.

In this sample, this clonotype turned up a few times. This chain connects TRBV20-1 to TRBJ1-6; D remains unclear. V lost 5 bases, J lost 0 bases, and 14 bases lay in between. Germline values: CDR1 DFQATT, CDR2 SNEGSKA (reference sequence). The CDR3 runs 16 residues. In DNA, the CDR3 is TGCAGTGCTTGGACCGGATCAGGCTCCTATAATTCACCCCTCCACTTT. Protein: CSAWTGSGSYNSPLHF.

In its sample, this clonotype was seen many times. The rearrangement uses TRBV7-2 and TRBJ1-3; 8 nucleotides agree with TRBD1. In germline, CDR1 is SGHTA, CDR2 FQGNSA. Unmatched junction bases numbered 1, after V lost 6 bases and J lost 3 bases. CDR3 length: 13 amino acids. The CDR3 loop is CASSDRGGNTIYF. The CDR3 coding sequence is TGTGCCAGCAGTGACAGGGGTGGAAACACCATATATTTT.

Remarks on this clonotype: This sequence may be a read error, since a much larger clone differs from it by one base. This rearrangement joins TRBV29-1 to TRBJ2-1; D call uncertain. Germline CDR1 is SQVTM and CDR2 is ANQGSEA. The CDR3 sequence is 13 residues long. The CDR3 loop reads CSVVGFPYTEQFF. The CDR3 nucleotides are TGCAGCGTTGTGGGTTTTCCATACACTGAGCAGTTCTTC.

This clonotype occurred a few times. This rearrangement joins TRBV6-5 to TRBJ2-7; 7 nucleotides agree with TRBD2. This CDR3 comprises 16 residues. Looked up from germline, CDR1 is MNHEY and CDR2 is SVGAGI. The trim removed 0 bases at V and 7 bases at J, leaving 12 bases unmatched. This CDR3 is CASSYSICPAGCEQYF. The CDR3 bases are TGTGCCAGCAGTTACTCGATTTGTCCAGCGGGATGTGAGCAGTACTTC.

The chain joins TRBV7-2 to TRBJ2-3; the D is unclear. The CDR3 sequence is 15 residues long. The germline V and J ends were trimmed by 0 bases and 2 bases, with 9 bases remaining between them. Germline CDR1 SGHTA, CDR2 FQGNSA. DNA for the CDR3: TGTGCCAGCAGCTTAGCCTTCACGTTCACAGATACGCAGTATTTT. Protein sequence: CASSLAFTFTDTQYF.

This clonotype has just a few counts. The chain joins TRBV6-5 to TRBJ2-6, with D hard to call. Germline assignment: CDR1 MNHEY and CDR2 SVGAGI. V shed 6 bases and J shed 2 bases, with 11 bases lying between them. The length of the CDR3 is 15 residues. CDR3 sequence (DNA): TGTGCCAGCAGATCAGTCGAGGCTGGGGCCAACGTCCTGACTTTC. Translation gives CASRSVEAGANVLTF.

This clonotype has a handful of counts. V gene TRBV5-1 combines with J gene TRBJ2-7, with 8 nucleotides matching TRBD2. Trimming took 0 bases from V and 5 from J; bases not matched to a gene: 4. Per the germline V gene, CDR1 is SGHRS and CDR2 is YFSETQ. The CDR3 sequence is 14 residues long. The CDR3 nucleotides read TGCGCCAGCAGCTTGGAGCAGCGGGAGCACGAGCAGTACTTC. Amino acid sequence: CASSLEQREHEQYF.

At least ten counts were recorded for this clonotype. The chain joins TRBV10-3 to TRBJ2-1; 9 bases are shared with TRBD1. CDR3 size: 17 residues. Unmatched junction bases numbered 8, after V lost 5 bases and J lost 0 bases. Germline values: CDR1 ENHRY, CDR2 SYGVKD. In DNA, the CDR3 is TGTGCCATCAGTACAGGGGGCTTAGCAAGCTCCTACAATGAGCAGTTCTTC. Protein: CAISTGGLASSYNEQFF.

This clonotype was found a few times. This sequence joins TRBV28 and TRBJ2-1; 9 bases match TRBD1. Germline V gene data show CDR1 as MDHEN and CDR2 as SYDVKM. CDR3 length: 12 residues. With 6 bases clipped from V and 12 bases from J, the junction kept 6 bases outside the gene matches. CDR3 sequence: CASSYRGLVQFF. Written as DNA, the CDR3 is TGTGCCAGCAGCTACAGGGGGCTGGTGCAGTTCTTC.

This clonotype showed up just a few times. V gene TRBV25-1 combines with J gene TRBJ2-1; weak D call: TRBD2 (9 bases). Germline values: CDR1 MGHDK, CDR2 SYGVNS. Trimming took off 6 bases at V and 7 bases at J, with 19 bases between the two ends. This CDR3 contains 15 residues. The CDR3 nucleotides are TGTGCCAGCAGCCCAGGGGGCGGGAGGGGTAATGAGCAGTTCTTC. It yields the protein CASSPGGGRGNEQFF.

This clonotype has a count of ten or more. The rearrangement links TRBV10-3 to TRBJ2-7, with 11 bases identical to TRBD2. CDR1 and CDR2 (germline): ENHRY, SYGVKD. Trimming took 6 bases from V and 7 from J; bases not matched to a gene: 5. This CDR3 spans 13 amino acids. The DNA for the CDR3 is TGTGCCATCAGCACTAGCGGGAGTAGGGAGCAGTACTTC. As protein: CAISTSGSREQYF.

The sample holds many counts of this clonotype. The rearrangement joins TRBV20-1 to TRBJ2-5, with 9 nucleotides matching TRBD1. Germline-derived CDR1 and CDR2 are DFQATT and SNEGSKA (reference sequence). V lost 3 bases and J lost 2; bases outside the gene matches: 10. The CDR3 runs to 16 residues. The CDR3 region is CSARSNRDREQETQYF. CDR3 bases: TGCAGTGCTAGGAGTAACCGGGACAGGGAACAAGAGACCCAGTACTTC.

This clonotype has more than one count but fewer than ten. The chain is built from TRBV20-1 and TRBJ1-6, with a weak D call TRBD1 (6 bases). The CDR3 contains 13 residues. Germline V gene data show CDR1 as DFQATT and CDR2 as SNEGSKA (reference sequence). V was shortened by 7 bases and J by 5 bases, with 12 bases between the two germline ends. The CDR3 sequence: CSVDRFNNSPLHF. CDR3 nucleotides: TGCAGTGTGGACAGATTCAATAATTCACCCCTCCACTTT.

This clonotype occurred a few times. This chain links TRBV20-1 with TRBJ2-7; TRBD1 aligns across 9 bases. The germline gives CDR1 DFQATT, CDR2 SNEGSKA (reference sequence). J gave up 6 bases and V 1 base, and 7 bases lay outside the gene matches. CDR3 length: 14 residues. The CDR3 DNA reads TGCAGTGCTAGAGGAGGGACAGGGATAGGCGAGCAGTACTTC. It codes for CSARGGTGIGEQYF.

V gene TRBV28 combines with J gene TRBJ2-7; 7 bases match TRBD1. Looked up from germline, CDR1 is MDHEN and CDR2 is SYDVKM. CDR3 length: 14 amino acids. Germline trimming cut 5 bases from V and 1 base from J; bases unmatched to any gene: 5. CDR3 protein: CASSTPGQSYEQYF. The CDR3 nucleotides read TGTGCCAGCAGTACTCCGGGACAGTCCTACGAGCAGTACTTC. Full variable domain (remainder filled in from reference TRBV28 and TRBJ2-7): DVKVTQSSRYLVKRTGEKVFLECVQDMDHENMFWYRQDPGLGLRLIYFSYDVKMKEKGDIPEGYSVSREKKERFSLILESASTNQTSMYLCASSTPGQSYEQYFGPGTRLTVT.

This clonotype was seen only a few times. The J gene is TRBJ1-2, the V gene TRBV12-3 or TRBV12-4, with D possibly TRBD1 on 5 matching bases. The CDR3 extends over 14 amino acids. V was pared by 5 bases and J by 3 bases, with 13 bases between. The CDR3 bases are TGTGCCAGCAGTCCCCTCCAGGGATACTATGGCTACACCTTC. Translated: CASSPLQGYYGYTF.

CDR3 sequence (DNA): TGTGCCAGCAGCCAAGAACAGGGGATTCCTGAAGCTTTCTTT. Translated: CASSQEQGIPEAFF. The chain is built from TRBV4-2 and TRBJ1-1; TRBD1 matches at 7 bases. Germline CDR1 LGHNA, CDR2 YNFKEQ. The CDR3 is 14 amino acids. V lost 0 bases and J lost 6; bases outside the gene matches: 4.

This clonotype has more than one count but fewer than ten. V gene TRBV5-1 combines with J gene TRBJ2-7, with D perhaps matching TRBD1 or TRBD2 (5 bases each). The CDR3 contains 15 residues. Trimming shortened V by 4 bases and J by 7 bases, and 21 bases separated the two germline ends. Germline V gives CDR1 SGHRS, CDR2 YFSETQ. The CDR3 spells CASSPGGRFPFEQYF. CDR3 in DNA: TGCGCCAGCAGCCCTGGGGGTCGATTCCCATTTGAGCAGTACTTC.

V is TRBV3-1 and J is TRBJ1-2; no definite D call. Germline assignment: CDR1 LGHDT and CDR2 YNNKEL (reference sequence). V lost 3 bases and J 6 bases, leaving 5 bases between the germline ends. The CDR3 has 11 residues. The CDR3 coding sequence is TGTGCCAGCAGCCATCGCAATGGCTACACCTTC. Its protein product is CASSHRNGYTF.

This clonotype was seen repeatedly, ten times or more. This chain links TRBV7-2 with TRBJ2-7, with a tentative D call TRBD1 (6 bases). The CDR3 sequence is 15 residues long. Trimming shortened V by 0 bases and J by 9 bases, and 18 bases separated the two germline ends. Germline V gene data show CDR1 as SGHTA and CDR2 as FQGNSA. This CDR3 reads CASSLAYGTRRRQYF. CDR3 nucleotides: TGTGCCAGCAGCTTAGCATACGGGACACGCCGGCGGCAGTACTTC.

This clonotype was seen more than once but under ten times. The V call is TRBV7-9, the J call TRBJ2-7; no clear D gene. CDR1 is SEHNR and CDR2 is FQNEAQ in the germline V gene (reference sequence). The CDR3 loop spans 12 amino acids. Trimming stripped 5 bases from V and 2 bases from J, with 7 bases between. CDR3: CASSVKPYEQYF. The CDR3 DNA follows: TGTGCCAGCAGCGTGAAACCCTACGAGCAGTACTTC.